A selection of T cell receptor beta chains follows, all from one sample in a study of beta chain features in type 1 diabetes. The data were produced by immunoSEQ multiplex PCR, yet TCRdb's version contains in-frame clones alone and is incomplete. Of about 740,000 clones in the sample, over 10% were seen once. Sequenced input: naive CD4+ T cells from blood. The receptor source for this set is a man between 18 and 35 years old with type 1 diabetes. The CDR3 runs from the conserved cysteine through the conserved F or W. A D gene is named only where the DNA matches it firmly. The size field is filled for only some rows; it gives once, few, many or a size class.

V gene,J gene,D gene,clone size,CDR3 protein,CDR3 DNA
TRBV5-1,TRBJ1-1,-,-,CASSLWNPNTEAFF,TGCGCCAGCAGCTTGTGGAACCCGAACACTGAAGCTTTCTTT
TRBV15,TRBJ1-1,-,few,CATSRVGEKRAFF,TGTGCCACCAGCAGAGTGGGCGAAAAGAGAGCTTTCTTT
TRBV6-1,TRBJ2-7,TRBD1,few,CASRITGQGTYEQYF,TGTGCCAGCAGGATAACGGGACAGGGAACCTACGAGCAGTACTTC
TRBV13,TRBJ1-4,-,few,CASSSPGLGEKLFF,TGTGCCAGCAGCTCCCCTGGATTAGGGGAAAAACTGTTTTTT
TRBV11-2,TRBJ2-1,-,-,CASTQGLNEQFF,TGTGCCAGCACCCAGGGACTCAATGAGCAGTTCTTC
TRBV7-9,TRBJ1-2,-,-,CASSSSVGGYTF,TGTGCCAGCAGCTCCTCCGTGGGTGGCTACACCTTC
TRBV29-1,TRBJ2-5,TRBD2,few,CSVLGLTGSQETQYF,TGCAGCGTTTTGGGACTAACGGGGAGTCAAGAGACCCAGTACTTC
TRBV6-6,TRBJ1-2,-,-,CASSRGTGNYGYTF,TGTGCCAGCAGCCGGGGAACAGGGAACTATGGCTACACCTTC
TRBV19,TRBJ2-3,TRBD1,few,CASMMDRGRTDTQYF,TGTGCCAGTATGATGGACAGGGGGCGTACAGATACGCAGTATTTT
TRBV7-2,TRBJ2-1,-,few,CASSLIGGSDEQFF,TGTGCCAGCAGCTTAATAGGGGGAAGCGATGAGCAGTTCTTC
TRBV5-4,TRBJ2-5,TRBD2,few,CASYSGLAIETQYF,TGTGCCAGCTACAGTGGACTAGCAATAGAGACCCAGTACTTC
TRBV30,TRBJ1-1,-,-,CAWSVGAAQHSEAFF,TGTGCCTGGAGTGTAGGGGCGGCTCAACACTCTGAAGCTTTCTTT
TRBV28,TRBJ2-1,TRBD1,-,CASSIPGQGGYNEQFF,TGTGCCAGCAGTATTCCGGGACAGGGGGGATACAATGAGCAGTTCTTC
TRBV7-9,TRBJ1-3,-,-,CASSLEGVGSGNTIYF,TGTGCCAGCAGCTTAGAAGGCGTCGGCTCTGGAAACACCATATATTTT
TRBV19,TRBJ1-1,TRBD1,-,CASSSDRVPEAFF,TGTGCCAGTAGTTCTGACAGGGTCCCTGAAGCTTTCTTT
TRBV30,TRBJ2-3,-,-,CAWSLEGADTQYF,TGTGCCTGGAGTTTAGAGGGGGCAGATACGCAGTATTTT
TRBV5-1,TRBJ2-5,-,few,CASSIRGGLETQYF,TGCGCCAGCAGCATAAGGGGGGGCCTAGAGACCCAGTACTTC
TRBV15,TRBJ2-3,-,-,CATSSGVPPGLDTQYF,TGTGCCACCAGCAGTGGAGTGCCTCCAGGCCTAGATACGCAGTATTTT
TRBV5-1,TRBJ2-1,TRBD1,-,CASSLGRAGGYEQFF,TGCGCCAGCAGCTTGGGAAGGGCAGGGGGCTATGAGCAGTTCTTC
TRBV4-1,TRBJ1-2,TRBD1,few,CASSQVGTGDNYGYTF,TGCGCCAGCAGCCAAGTAGGGACAGGGGACAACTATGGCTACACCTTC
TRBV23-1,TRBJ1-6,TRBD1,-,CASSQENRGINSPLHF,TGCGCCAGCAGTCAGGAAAACAGGGGGATTAATTCACCCCTCCACTTT
TRBV5-6,TRBJ2-7,-,few,CASSLTYEQYF,TGTGCCAGCAGCCTAACATACGAGCAGTACTTC
TRBV4-1,TRBJ2-1,TRBD1,-,CASSHPGQGGNEQFF,TGCGCCAGCAGCCACCCGGGACAGGGGGGCAATGAGCAGTTCTTC
TRBV29-1,TRBJ2-3,TRBD2,-,CSLWTGAGGTDTQYF,TGCAGCTTATGGACGGGAGCGGGGGGCACAGATACGCAGTATTTT
TRBV13,TRBJ2-7,TRBD1,few,CASSTGQTYEQYF,TGTGCCAGCAGTACGGGACAGACCTACGAGCAGTACTTC
TRBV25-1,TRBJ1-2,-,-,CASSEEANYGYTF,TGTGCCAGCAGTGAGGAAGCTAACTATGGCTACACCTTC
TRBV10-3,TRBJ2-7,TRBD1,-,CAISEFDRGMGEQYF,TGTGCCATCAGTGAGTTTGACAGGGGAATGGGCGAGCAGTACTTC